This entry lists 9 T cell receptor beta chains sequenced from one sample in a study of blood T cell repertoires in COVID-19 (dated by TCRdb to about 2020). Libraries were constructed by the immunoSEQ multiplex PCR assay. TCRdb obtained this table from immuneACCESS and retained in-frame rearrangements with V and J assigned. These tables miss some clones; where compared with another copy, unresolved V genes account for less than half of the shortfall, and the remainder is unexplained. Here the sample has 250,000 to 350,000 clones; 75% to 90% occur a single time. The ten largest make up roughly 6.1% of the sample. Source material: peripheral blood. These receptors all stem from a woman between 45 and 65 years old with COVID-19, enrolled during active disease.

CDR3 coding DNA: TGTGCCACCAGTGAAGTGAGTAGCGGTGAACCCTCCTACAATGAGCAGTTCTTC. This sequence encodes CATSEVSSGEPSYNEQFF. The chain uses TRBV24-1 and TRBJ2-1; tentative D call: TRBD2 (6 bases). This CDR3 contains 18 residues. The germline V gene has CDR1 KGHDR and CDR2 SFDVKD. Trimming pared 4 bases from V and 0 bases from J, leaving 18 bases between.

The sample holds a few counts of this clone. The chain employs TRBV6-1 and TRBJ2-4, with 11 bases identical to TRBD1. Losses at the gene ends were 1 base for V and 6 bases for J; bases not matched to a gene: 5. The V gene's germline CDR1 is MNHNS and CDR2 SASEGT. This CDR3 region has 16 residues. CDR3 loop: CASSEGPGTGGNIQYF. The CDR3, as DNA: TGTGCCAGCAGTGAAGGCCCGGGGACAGGGGGAAACATTCAGTACTTC.

The chain has TRBV2 and TRBJ1-5, with D tentatively TRBD1 (6 bases). This CDR3 region has 17 residues. Germline CDR1 and CDR2: SNHLY and FYNNEI. The germline V and J ends were trimmed by 6 bases and 0 bases, with 18 bases remaining between them. CDR3 sequence reads: CASSAGGQTYSNQPQHF. The CDR3 region has the DNA TGTGCCAGCAGCGCCGGTGGACAGACCTATAGCAATCAGCCCCAGCATTTT.

The V and J genes are TRBV6-5 and TRBJ1-2, with D perhaps TRBD1 (5 bases). This CDR3 is 15 amino acids long. The germline V gene encodes CDR1 MNHEY and CDR2 SVGAGI. The germline V and J ends were trimmed by 2 bases and 2 bases, with 12 bases remaining between them. The CDR3 coding sequence is TGTGCCAGCAGTTACGGGTTTGCAGGGAACTATGGCTACACCTTC. Its protein is CASSYGFAGNYGYTF.

The rearrangement links TRBV30 to TRBJ1-5; 9 nucleotides match TRBD1. Trimming removed 4 bases from V and 2 bases from J; junction bases left unmatched: 9. The CDR3 is 16 residues long. Looked up from germline, CDR1 is GTSNPN and CDR2 is SVGIG (reference sequence). The CDR3, as DNA: TGTGCCTGGACCGGGACAGGGCGTTCAGGCAATCAGCCCCAGCATTTT. Protein: CAWTGTGRSGNQPQHF.

The chain has TRBV6-2 or TRBV6-3 and TRBJ2-1, with 8 bases that match TRBD2. The CDR3 sequence is 16 residues long. Unmatched junction bases numbered 10, after V lost 4 bases and J lost 5 bases. Germline V lookup: CDR1 MNHEY, CDR2 SVGEGT. The DNA for the CDR3 is TGTGCCAGCAGTTCCTTAAGACTAGCGTCAAACAATGAGCAGTTCTTC. This codes for CASSSLRLASNNEQFF.

The chain is built from TRBV3-1 (or the pseudogene TRBV3-2) and TRBJ1-5; 12 bases map to TRBD1. Unmatched junction bases numbered 7, after V lost 4 bases and J lost 6 bases. Germline V lookup: CDR1 LGHDT, CDR2 YNNKEL (reference sequence). The length of the CDR3 is 16 residues. In nucleotides, the CDR3 is TGTGCCAGCAGCCCACGGGACAGGGGGCATGGTCAGCCCCAGCATTTT. Translated: CASSPRDRGHGQPQHF.

Concerning this clone itself: This same CDR3 is encoded by further DNA sequences in the sample. V gene TRBV5-1 combines with J gene TRBJ2-1; perhaps TRBD2 as D (6 bases). Deletions cut 3 bases from V and 0 bases from J, with 10 bases between. Germline V lookup: CDR1 SGHRS, CDR2 YFSETQ. The CDR3 contains 15 residues. The chain's CDR3 is CASSSGGSSYNEQFF. The CDR3 bases are TGCGCCAGCAGCTCTGGGGGGAGCTCCTACAATGAGCAGTTCTTC.

The V gene is TRBV6-5, the J gene TRBJ2-3; D call uncertain. This CDR3 has 15 amino acids. Per germline, CDR1 MNHEY and CDR2 SVGAGI. The ends were cut back, 6 bases at V and 4 bases at J, with 17 bases in the middle. CDR3 loop: CASSRLEPPPDTQYF. The CDR3 bases are TGTGCCAGCAGCCGGCTAGAGCCCCCACCAGATACGCAGTATTTT.